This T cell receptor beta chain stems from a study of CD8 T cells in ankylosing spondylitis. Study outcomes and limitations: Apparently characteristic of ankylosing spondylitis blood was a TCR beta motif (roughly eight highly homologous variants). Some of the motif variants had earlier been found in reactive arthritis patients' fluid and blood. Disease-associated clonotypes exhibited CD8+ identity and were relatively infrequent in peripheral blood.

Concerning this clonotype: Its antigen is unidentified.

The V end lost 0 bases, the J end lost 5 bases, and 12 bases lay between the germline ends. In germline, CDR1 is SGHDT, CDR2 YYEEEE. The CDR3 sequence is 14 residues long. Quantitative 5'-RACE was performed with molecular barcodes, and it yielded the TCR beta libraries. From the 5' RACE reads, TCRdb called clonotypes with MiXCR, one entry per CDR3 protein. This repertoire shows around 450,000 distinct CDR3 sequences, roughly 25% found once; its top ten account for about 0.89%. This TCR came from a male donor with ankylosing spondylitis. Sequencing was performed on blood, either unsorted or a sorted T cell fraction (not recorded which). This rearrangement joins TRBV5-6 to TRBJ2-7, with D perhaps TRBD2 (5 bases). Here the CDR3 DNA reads TGTGCCAGCAGCTTGGACCGGGGAAGGGACGAGCAGTACGTC. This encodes CASSLDRGRDEQYV.